This T cell receptor beta chain was profiled in a study of cytomegalovirus exposure and HLA in healthy donors. Details on this clone: Antigen unknown.

Losses at the gene ends were 6 bases for V and 4 bases for J; bases not matched to a gene: 4. This CDR3 contains 13 residues. The germline CDR1 and CDR2 sequences are MNHEY and SMNVEV (reference sequence). Sequencing was performed with immunoSEQ multiplex PCR; in TCRdb, only in-frame clones are kept and a portion is missing. The sample contains around 190,000 clones, approximately 85% of which appear only once. General study points: High specificity and sensitivity for cytomegalovirus status were reported for the classifier.

This chain joins TRBV27 and TRBJ1-1; 8 bases map to TRBD1. The material sequenced was PBMCs. The origin of this receptor is a woman between 18 and 29 years old in good health and CMV-seronegative. As DNA, the CDR3 is TGTGCCAGCAGCCAAACAGGGGGCACTGAAGCTTTCTTT. The encoded protein is CASSQTGGTEAFF.